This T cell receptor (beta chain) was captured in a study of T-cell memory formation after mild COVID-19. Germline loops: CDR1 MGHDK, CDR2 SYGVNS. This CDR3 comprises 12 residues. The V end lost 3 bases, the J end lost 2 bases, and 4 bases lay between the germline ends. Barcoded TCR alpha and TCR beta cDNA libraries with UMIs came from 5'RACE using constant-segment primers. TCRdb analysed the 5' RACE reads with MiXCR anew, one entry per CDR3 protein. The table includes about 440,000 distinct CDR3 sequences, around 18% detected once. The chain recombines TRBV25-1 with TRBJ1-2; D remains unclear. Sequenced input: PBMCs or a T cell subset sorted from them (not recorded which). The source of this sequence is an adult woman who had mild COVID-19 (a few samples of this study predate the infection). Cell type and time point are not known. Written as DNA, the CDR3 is TGTGCCAGCAGTGACACAAACTATGGCTACACCTTC. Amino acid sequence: CASSDTNYGYTF.